The clone carrying this T cell receptor (beta chain) occurred a few times. Using its own MiXCR run on the 5' RACE reads, TCRdb lists one record per CDR3 protein. The sample shows approximately 350,000 distinct CDR3 sequences, roughly 14% of them seen only once. This sample stems from a study of CD8 T cells in ankylosing spondylitis. V lost 6 bases and J lost 11, with 19 bases in between. The germline V gene encodes CDR1 MDHEN and CDR2 SYDVKM. The CDR3 sequence is 13 residues long. This receptor was taken from a male donor with ankylosing spondylitis or in good health (not recorded which). The sample comprised blood, either unsorted or a sorted T cell fraction (not recorded which). The V call is TRBV28, the J call TRBJ1-1; D is unresolved. The DNA of the CDR3 is TGTGCCAGCAGCTTGAACAGTCCCATTGAGGCTTTCTTT. Translating it yields CASSLNSPIEAFF.